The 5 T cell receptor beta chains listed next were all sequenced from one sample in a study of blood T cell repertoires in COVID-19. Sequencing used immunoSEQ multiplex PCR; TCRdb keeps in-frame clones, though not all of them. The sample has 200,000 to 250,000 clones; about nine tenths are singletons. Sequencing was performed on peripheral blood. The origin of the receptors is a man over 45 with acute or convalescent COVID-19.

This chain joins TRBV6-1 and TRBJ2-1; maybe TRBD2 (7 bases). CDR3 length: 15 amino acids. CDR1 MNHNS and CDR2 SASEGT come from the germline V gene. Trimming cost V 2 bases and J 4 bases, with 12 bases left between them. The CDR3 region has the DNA TGTGCCAGCAGTGAATGGAGGGGGGGGTACAATGAGCAGTTCTTC. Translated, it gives CASSEWRGGYNEQFF.

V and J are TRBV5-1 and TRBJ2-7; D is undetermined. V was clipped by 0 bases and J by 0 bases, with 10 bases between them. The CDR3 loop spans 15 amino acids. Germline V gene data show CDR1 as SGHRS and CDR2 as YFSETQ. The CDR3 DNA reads TGCGCCAGCAGCTTGGGGCCAGGAATCTCCTACGAGCAGTACTTC. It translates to CASSLGPGISYEQYF.

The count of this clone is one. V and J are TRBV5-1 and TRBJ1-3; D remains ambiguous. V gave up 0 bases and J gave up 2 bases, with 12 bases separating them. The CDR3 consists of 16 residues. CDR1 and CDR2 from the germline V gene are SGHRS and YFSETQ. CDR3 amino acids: CASSLGRDSTGNTIYF. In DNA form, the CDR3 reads TGCGCCAGCAGCTTGGGACGGGATTCGACTGGAAACACCATATATTTT.

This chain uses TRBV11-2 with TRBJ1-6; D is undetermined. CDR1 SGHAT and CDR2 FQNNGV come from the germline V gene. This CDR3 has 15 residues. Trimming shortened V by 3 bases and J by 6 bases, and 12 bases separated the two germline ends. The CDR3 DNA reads TGTGCCAGCAGCTTTTCAGCGGGCAGTAATTCACCCCTCCACTTT. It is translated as CASSFSAGSNSPLHF.

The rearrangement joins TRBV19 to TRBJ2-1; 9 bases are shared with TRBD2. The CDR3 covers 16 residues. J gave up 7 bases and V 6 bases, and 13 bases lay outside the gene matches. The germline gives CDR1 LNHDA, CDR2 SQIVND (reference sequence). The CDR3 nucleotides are TGTGCCAGTAGGAGGGACGGCGGGGGGGCCGAGAATGAGCAGTTCTTC. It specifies CASRRDGGGAENEQFF.